This TCR beta chain came from a study of control samples from healthy donors and cancer patients. Generated by immunoSEQ multiplex PCR, the TCRdb table keeps only in-frame clones and is missing some. The sample yields approximately 150,000 clones, around 94% seen once. Germline CDR1 is SGHNT and CDR2 is YYREEE (reference sequence). The CDR3 has 14 amino acids. Trimming took 0 bases from V and 5 from J, leaving 8 bases between them. The sample taken for sequencing was blood. The sequence was collected from a woman between 18 and 29 years old in good health. This chain joins TRBV5-4 and TRBJ1-4; tentative D call: TRBD1 (5 bases). The CDR3 nucleotides read TGTGCCAGCAGCTTGGCAGGGCAGAATGAAAAACTGTTTTTT. This gives the protein CASSLAGQNEKLFF.